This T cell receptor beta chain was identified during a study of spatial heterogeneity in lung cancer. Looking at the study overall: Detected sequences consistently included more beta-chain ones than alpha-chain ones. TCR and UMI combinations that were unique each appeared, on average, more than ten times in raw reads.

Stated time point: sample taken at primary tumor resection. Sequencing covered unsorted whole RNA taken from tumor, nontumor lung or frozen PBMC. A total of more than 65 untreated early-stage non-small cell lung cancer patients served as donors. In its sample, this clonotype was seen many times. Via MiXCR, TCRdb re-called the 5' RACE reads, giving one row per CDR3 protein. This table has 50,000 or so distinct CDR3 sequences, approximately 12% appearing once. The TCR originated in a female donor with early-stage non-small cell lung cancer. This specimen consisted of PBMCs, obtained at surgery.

This chain's CDR3 is CASRPAGQGATGELFF. The DNA for the CDR3 is TGTGCCAGCAGACCCGCAGGACAGGGGGCAACCGGGGAGCTGTTTTTT. The V gene is TRBV7-9, the J gene TRBJ2-2; 11 nucleotides agree with TRBD1. The germline V gene encodes CDR1 SEHNR and CDR2 FQNEAQ (reference sequence). V shed 6 bases and J 5 bases; nucleotides not matched to a gene: 8. The CDR3 extends over 16 amino acids.